The T cell receptor beta chain under discussion was sequenced for a study of T-cell memory formation after mild COVID-19 (dated by TCRdb to the early 2020s). Notes on the research overall: TCR sequence clusters from the two donors were found to be largely donor specific. Longitudinal TCRalpha and TCRbeta repertoire sequencing tracked T-cell clones expanding and contracting after mild COVID-19 in two donors. Two young, previously healthy adult volunteers made up the cohort, one male and one female.

PBMCs were isolated by Ficoll-Paque density gradient centrifugation. Regarding this clonotype: Its antigen remains undetermined. No base qualities exist here, and no much larger clone lies one base off it.

Sequencing instrument: Illumina NovaSeq 6000. Using 5'RACE with constant-segment primers, TCRalpha and TCRbeta cDNA libraries were constructed, with sample barcodes and unique molecular identifiers added in the process. RNA was extracted from every sample with Trizol reagent. Libraries were amplified in two PCR steps, with a second sample barcode and Illumina TruSeq adapters added in the second step. Sequencing of libraries was performed on an Illumina NovaSeq with 2 x 150 bp paired-end reads. The study's processing was this. Demultiplexing of reads and collapsing into UMI-guided consensus sequences were performed with migec v1.2.7. With mixcr v2.1.11, UMI consensuses were aligned to TRA and TRB V and J templates and assembled into clonotypes. Clonotypes were classified as expanded or contracted when called significant by both edgeR and NoisET, with noise models trained on biological replicates. edgeR calls used a false discovery rate-adjusted p below 0.01 and a log2 fold-change threshold of 1. As an exploratory analysis of dynamics, max-normalized trajectories of the 1000 most abundant clonotypes were examined by PCA with hierarchical clustering. Separately sequenced CD4+ and CD8+ repertoires were used to assign a CD4 or CD8 phenotype to each responding clone. TCRdb reprocessing: public reads trimmed at Q25 with fastp, clones called with MiXCR, in-frame beta chains kept. Each CDR3 protein appears once, grouped with its most common genes and DNA. These V and J calls rely on TCRdb rather than the paper's analysis. Here the sample has roughly 100,000 distinct CDR3 sequences; about a sixth occur a single time. The ten largest clonotypes hold 25% to 30% of the sample.

Summary of the overall study and its limitations: From day 15 to 85, contracting clones showed balanced CD4/CD8 phenotypes, whereas a second wave of clones that expanded from day 15 to 37 leaned towards CD4+. Only two mild cases were covered in the study, and larger cohorts including severe cases with pre-infection samples were considered necessary. Contracting CD4+ clones appeared mostly in the CM and EM memory subsets, whereas CD8+ clones were enriched in EMRA. The detection of some responding clones in pre-infection memory suggests that pre-existing cross-reactive memory T cells joined the SARS-CoV-2 response. SARS-CoV-2 specificity was not confirmed for the second-wave clones peaking on day 37.

V gives up 1 base and J gives up 2 bases, and the segment between their germline ends measures 7 bases. Including cysteine and phenylalanine, the CDR3 has 13 amino acids. Only the CDR3 region is kept as DNA, spanning 39 bases read in frame from base 1. CDR1 is given as SQVTM and CDR2 as ANQGSEA, both from the germline V gene. The chain is assembled from TRBV29-1 and TRBJ2-3; the D gene identity is not certain. The source material was PBMCs or a T cell subset sorted from them (not recorded which). The TCR was taken from an adult woman who had mild COVID-19 (a few samples of this study predate the infection). The sample titles of this study are shuffled in the database, so cell type and time point are left out; the donor was told from shared clones. The CDR3 sequence is CSVEGVNTDTQYF. Here is the DNA: TGCAGCGTTGAAGGGGTGAACACAGATACGCAGTATTTT.